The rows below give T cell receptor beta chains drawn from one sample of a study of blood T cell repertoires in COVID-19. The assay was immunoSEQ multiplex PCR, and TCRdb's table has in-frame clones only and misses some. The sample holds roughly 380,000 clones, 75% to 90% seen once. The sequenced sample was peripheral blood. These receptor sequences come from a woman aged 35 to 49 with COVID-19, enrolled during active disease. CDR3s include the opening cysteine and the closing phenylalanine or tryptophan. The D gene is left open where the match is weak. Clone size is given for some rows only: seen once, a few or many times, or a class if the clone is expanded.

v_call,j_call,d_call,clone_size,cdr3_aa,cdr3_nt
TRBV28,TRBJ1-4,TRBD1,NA,CATGDSLNEKLFF,TGTGCCACTGGGGACAGCCTTAATGAAAAACTGTTTTTT
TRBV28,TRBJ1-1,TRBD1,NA,CASSGTGRAEAFF,TGTGCCAGCAGCGGGACAGGGCGCGCTGAAGCTTTCTTT
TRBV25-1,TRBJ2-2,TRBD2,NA,CASSPAGGVNTGELFF,TGTGCCAGCAGTCCAGCGGGGGGCGTGAACACCGGGGAGCTGTTTTTT
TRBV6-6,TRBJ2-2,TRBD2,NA,CASSHTSGGAVGELFF,TGTGCCAGCAGTCACACTAGCGGGGGGGCCGTCGGGGAGCTGTTTTTT
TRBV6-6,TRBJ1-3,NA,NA,CASSARGAGNTIYF,TGTGCCAGCAGCGCCCGCGGGGCTGGAAACACCATATATTTT
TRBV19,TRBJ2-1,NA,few,CATSQGSGVTDEQFF,TGTGCCACCTCCCAGGGATCGGGGGTTACGGATGAGCAGTTCTTC
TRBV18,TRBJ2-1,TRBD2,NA,CASSLGTSGRYNEQFF,TGTGCCAGCTCTCTTGGGACTAGCGGGAGATACAATGAGCAGTTCTTC
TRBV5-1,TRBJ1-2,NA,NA,CASRGGTGSKVYGYTF,TGCGCCAGCAGGGGAGGTACAGGTAGTAAGGTTTATGGCTACACCTTC
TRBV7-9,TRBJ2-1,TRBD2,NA,CASSLKLAGIRNEQFF,TGTGCCAGCAGCTTGAAACTAGCGGGGATTCGTAATGAGCAGTTCTTC
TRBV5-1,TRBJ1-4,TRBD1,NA,CASSLFRGRDEKLFF,TGCGCCAGCAGCTTGTTTAGGGGGCGCGATGAAAAACTGTTTTTT
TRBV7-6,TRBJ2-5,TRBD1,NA,CASSLVGWAKNRGSVETQYF,TGTGCCAGCAGCTTAGTGGGCTGGGCAAAAAACAGGGGAAGCGTTGAGACCCAGTACTTC
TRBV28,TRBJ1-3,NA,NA,CASSPPTGNTIYF,TGTGCCAGCAGCCCCCCGACAGGAAACACCATATATTTT
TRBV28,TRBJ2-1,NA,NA,CASNTYQSRLVIDEQFF,TGTGCCAGCAATACCTATCAATCCAGACTGGTAATCGATGAGCAGTTCTTC
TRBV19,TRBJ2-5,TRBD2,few,CASSIGSGGETQYF,TGTGCCAGTAGTATAGGGAGCGGGGGCGAGACCCAGTACTTC
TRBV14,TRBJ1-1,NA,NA,CASSQASEAFF,TGTGCCAGCAGCCAAGCTTCTGAAGCTTTCTTT
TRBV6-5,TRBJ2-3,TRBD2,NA,CASTPRGGRDTQYF,TGTGCCAGCACCCCGCGGGGGGGCCGAGATACGCAGTATTTT
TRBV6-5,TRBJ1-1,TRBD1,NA,CATRQGVVNTEAFF,TGTGCCACCCGACAGGGGGTAGTGAACACTGAAGCTTTCTTT
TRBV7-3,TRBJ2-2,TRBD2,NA,CASSPGGATNTGELFF,TGTGCCAGCAGCCCCGGGGGGGCAACTAACACCGGGGAGCTGTTTTTT
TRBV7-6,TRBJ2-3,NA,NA,CASSLAVGRVTDTQYF,TGTGCCAGCAGCTTAGCCGTTGGCAGGGTCACAGATACGCAGTATTTT
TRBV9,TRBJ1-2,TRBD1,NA,CASSVEGGSYGYTF,TGTGCCAGCAGCGTGGAAGGGGGCAGCTATGGCTACACCTTC
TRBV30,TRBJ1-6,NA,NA,CAWSVPVQGWYSPLHF,TGTGCCTGGAGTGTACCTGTGCAGGGTTGGTATTCACCCCTCCACTTT
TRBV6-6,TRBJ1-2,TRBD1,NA,CASSPGTGGFTNYGYTF,TGTGCCAGCAGTCCGGGGACAGGGGGCTTTACTAACTATGGCTACACCTTC
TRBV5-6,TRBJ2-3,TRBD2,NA,CASSFRWGGLSGTDTQYF,TGTGCCAGCAGCTTTAGATGGGGGGGTTTGAGTGGCACAGATACGCAGTATTTT
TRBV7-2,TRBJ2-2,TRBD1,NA,CASSRPGTGTNTGELFF,TGTGCCAGCAGCCGTCCCGGGACAGGGACGAACACCGGGGAGCTGTTTTTT
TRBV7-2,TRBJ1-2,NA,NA,CASSSQGLDTF,TGTGCCAGCAGCTCTCAGGGACTTGACACCTTC
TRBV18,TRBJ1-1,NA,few,CASSPKDLRVAGTEAFF,TGTGCCAGCTCACCAAAAGATCTCCGGGTGGCGGGGACTGAAGCTTTCTTT
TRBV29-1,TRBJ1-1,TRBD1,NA,CSVYRGLKTEAFF,TGCAGCGTATACAGGGGGCTGAAAACTGAAGCTTTCTTT
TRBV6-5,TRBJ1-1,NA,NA,CASSYSPPVAFF,TGTGCCAGCAGTTACAGCCCACCTGTCGCTTTCTTT
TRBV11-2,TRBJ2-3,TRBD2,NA,CASSLVSSVASGLWNTQYF,TGTGCCAGCAGCTTAGTGAGCTCCGTCGCTAGCGGGCTTTGGAATACGCAGTATTTT
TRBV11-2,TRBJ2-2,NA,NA,CASSLRGLNTGELFF,TGTGCCAGCAGCTTACGAGGATTGAACACCGGGGAGCTGTTTTTT
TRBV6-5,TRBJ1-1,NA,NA,CASSLQVNTEAFF,TGTGCCAGCAGTCTCCAGGTGAACACTGAAGCTTTCTTT
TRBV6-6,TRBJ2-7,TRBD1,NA,CASSLGTGEREQYF,TGTGCCAGCAGTCTAGGGACAGGGGAGAGGGAGCAGTACTTC
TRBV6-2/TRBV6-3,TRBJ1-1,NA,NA,CASSYPTEIMNTEAFF,TGTGCCAGCAGTTACCCGACAGAAATCATGAACACTGAAGCTTTCTTT
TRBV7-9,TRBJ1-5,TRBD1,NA,CASSGTGGQPQHF,TGTGCCAGCAGCGGAACAGGGGGTCAGCCCCAGCATTTT
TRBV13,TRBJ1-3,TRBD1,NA,CASSPAIVLEGAPANTIYF,TGTGCCAGCAGCCCTGCCATCGTATTGGAGGGGGCACCTGCAAACACCATATATTTT
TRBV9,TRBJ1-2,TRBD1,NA,CASSVDRDRGPYGYTF,TGTGCCAGCAGCGTTGACCGGGACAGGGGTCCCTATGGCTACACCTTC
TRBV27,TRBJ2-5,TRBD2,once,CASSLRLPGLAQETQYF,TGTGCCAGCAGTTTAAGATTACCGGGACTAGCGCAAGAGACCCAGTACTTC
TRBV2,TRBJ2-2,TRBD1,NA,CASRDRGSTGELFF,TGTGCCAGCAGAGACAGGGGGAGCACCGGGGAGCTGTTTTTT
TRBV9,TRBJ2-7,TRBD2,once,CASSVTSGVGSYEQYF,TGTGCCAGCAGCGTGACTAGCGGGGTTGGCTCCTACGAGCAGTACTTC
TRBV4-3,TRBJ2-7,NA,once,CASSLGSRSLPYEQYF,TGCGCCAGCAGCCTTGGTTCTAGGAGCCTTCCCTACGAGCAGTACTTC
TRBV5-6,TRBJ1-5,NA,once,CASSQGSYSNQPQHF,TGTGCCAGCAGCCAGGGCTCGTATAGCAATCAGCCCCAGCATTTT
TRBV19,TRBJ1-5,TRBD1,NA,CASSTFDRGINQPQHF,TGTGCCAGTAGTACTTTCGACAGGGGGATCAATCAGCCCCAGCATTTT
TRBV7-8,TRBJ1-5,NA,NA,CASSLGRGVYSNQPQHF,TGTGCCAGCAGCTTGGGGCGGGGTGTTTATAGCAATCAGCCCCAGCATTTT
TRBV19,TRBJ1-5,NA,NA,CASSIDRVDNQPQHF,TGTGCCAGTAGTATAGATCGGGTAGACAATCAGCCCCAGCATTTT
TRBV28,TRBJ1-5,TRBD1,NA,CASSFYQGAYQPQHF,TGTGCCAGCAGTTTCTACCAGGGGGCCTATCAGCCCCAGCATTTT
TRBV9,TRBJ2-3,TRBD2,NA,CASSVREGSTDTQYF,TGTGCCAGCAGCGTGAGGGAGGGGAGCACAGATACGCAGTATTTT
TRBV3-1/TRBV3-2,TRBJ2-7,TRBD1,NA,CASSLGTGSPYEQYF,TGTGCCAGCAGCCTAGGGACAGGGTCGCCCTACGAGCAGTACTTC
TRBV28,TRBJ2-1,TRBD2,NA,CASTSGLAVTYNEQFF,TGTGCCAGCACCTCTGGGCTAGCGGTCACCTACAATGAGCAGTTCTTC
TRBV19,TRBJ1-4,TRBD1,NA,CASSGARGSEKLFF,TGTGCCAGTAGTGGGGCCAGGGGGAGTGAAAAACTGTTTTTT
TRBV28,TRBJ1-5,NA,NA,CASSLPQGRNQPQHF,TGTGCCAGCAGTTTACCACAGGGACGCAATCAGCCCCAGCATTTT
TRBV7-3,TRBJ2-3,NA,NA,CASSLSEGTDTQYF,TGTGCCAGCAGCTTATCTGAGGGCACAGATACGCAGTATTTT
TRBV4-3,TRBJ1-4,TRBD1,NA,CASSQFGQDEKLFF,TGCGCCAGCAGCCAATTCGGACAGGATGAAAAACTGTTTTTT
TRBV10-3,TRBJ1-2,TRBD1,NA,CAISESTGTGFYGYTF,TGTGCCATCAGTGAGTCAACCGGGACAGGGTTCTATGGCTACACCTTC